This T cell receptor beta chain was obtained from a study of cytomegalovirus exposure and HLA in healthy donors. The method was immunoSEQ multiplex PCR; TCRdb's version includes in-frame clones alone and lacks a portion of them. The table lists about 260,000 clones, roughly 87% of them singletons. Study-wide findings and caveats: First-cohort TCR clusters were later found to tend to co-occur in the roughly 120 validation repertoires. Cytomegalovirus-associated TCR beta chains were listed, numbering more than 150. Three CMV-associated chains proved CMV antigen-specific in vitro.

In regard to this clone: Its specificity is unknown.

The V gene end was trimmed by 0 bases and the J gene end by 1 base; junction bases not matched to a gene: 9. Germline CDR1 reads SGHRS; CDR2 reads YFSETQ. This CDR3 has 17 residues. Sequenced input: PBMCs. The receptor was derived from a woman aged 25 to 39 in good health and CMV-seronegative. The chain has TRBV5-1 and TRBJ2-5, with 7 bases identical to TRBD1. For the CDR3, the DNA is TGCGCCAGCAGCTTGGAGGCTCTGACAGGGACCCAAGAGACCCAGTACTTC. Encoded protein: CASSLEALTGTQETQYF.